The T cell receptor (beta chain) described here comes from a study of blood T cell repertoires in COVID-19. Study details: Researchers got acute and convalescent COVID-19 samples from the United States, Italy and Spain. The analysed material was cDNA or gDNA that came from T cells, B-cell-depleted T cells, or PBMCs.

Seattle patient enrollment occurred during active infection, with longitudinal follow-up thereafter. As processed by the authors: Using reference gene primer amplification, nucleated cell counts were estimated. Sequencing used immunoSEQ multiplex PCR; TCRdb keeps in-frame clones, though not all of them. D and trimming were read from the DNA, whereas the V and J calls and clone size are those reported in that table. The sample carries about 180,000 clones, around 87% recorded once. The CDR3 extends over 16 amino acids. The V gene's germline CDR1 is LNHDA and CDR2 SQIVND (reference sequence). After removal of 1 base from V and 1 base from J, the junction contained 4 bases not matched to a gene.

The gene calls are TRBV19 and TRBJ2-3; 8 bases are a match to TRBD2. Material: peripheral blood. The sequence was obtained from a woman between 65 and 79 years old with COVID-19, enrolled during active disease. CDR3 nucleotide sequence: TGTGCCAGTAGTATAGGCCTAGCGGGCCGCACAGATACGCAGTATTTT. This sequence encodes CASSIGLAGRTDTQYF.